This T cell receptor beta chain was sequenced for a study of T cell responses to AZD1222 COVID-19 vaccine. General observations from the study: In the spike-specific TCR repertoire, nearly half reportedly target unmutated variant regions. Spike-specific TCR breadth and depth rose after two AZD1222 doses. It was only after the peak T cell response that any repertoires were sampled.

Note on this clone: As yet, its antigen is unknown.

The CDR3 spans 11 residues. V lost 6 bases to trimming and J lost 14 bases, with 11 bases between them. Only in-frame clones appear in the TCRdb table, and some are missing; sequencing was by immunoSEQ multiplex PCR. The data show 100,000 to 140,000 clones, around 90% seen once. The V call is TRBV12-3 or TRBV12-4, the J call TRBJ1-6, with D possibly matching TRBD1 (5 bases). The sample consisted of peripheral blood, taken 28 days after the second AZD1222 dose. The sequence was collected from an adult who received the AZD1222 COVID-19 vaccine. CDR3 in DNA: TGTGCCAGCAGGGATAGGGGTACCCTCCACTTT. This codes for CASRDRGTLHF.